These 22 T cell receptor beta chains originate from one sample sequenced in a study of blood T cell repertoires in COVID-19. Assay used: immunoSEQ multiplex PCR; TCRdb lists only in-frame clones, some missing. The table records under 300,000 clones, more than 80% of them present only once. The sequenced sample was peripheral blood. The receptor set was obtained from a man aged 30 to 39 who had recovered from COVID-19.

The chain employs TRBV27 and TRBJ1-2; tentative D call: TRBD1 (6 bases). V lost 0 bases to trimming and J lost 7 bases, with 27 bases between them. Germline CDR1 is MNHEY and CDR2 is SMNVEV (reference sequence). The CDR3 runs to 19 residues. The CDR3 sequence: CASSLSGRGPRRGARGYTF. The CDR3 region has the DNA TGTGCCAGCAGTTTATCAGGTCGGGGCCCTCGCCGGGGGGCGCGTGGCTACACCTTC.

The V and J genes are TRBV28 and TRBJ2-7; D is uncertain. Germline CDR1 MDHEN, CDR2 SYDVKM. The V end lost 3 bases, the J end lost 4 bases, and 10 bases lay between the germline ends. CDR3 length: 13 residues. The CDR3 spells CASSLSERYEQYF. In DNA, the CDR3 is TGTGCCAGCAGTTTGAGTGAGAGGTACGAGCAGTACTTC.

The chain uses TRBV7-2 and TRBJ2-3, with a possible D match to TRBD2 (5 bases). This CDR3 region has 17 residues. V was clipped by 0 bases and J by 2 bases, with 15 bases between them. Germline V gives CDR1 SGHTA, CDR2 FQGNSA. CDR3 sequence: CASSLAVAPIPTDTQYF. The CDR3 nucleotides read TGTGCCAGCAGCTTAGCGGTAGCGCCCATACCCACAGATACGCAGTATTTT.

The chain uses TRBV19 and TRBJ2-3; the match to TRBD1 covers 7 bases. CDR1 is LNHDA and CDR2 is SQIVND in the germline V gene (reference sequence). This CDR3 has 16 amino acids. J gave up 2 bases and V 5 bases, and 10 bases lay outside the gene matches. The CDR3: CASSLRRQGNTDTQYF. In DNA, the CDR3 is TGTGCCAGTAGTCTCCGGAGACAGGGTAACACAGATACGCAGTATTTT.

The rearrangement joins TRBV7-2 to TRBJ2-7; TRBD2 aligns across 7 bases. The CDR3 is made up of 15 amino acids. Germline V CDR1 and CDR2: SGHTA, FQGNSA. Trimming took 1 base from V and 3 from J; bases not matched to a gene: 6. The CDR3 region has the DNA TGTGCCAGCAGCTTAGATGCGGGGGTAAACTACGAGCAGTACTTC. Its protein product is CASSLDAGVNYEQYF.

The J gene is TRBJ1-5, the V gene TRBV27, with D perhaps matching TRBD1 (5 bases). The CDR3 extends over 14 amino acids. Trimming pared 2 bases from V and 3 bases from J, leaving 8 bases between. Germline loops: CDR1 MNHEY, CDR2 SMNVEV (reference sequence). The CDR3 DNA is TGTGCCAGCAGTTTACGGGGGTCCAATCAGCCCCAGCATTTT. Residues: CASSLRGSNQPQHF.

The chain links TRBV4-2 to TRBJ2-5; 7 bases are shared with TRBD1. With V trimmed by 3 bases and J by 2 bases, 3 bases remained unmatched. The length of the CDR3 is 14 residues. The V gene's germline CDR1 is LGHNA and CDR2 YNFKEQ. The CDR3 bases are TGTGCCAGCAGCCACACAGGGGTTCAAGAGACCCAGTACTTC. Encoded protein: CASSHTGVQETQYF.

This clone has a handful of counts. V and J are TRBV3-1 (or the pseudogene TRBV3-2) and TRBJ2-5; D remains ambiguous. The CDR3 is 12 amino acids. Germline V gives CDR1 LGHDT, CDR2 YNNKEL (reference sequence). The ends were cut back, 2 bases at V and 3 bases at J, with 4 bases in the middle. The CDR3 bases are TGTGCCAGCAGCCAATATGAAGAGACCCAGTACTTC. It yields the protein CASSQYEETQYF.

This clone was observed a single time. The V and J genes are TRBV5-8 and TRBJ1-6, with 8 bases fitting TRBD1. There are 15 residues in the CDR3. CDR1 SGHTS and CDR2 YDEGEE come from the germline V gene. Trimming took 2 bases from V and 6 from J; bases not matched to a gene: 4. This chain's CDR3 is CASSFYRGSNSPLHF. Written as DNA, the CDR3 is TGTGCCAGCAGCTTCTACAGGGGGAGTAATTCACCCCTCCACTTT.

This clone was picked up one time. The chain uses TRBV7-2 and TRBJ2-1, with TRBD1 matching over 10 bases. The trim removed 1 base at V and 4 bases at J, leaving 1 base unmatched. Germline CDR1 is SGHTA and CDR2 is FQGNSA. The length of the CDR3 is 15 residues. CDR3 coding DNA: TGTGCCAGCAGCTTAGAGGGACAGGGGTACAATGAGCAGTTCTTC. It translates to CASSLEGQGYNEQFF.

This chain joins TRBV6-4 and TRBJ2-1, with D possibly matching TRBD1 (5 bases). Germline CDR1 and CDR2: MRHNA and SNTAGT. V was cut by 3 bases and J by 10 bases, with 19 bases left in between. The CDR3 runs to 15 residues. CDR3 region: CASSEARVTLPEQFF. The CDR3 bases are TGTGCCAGCAGTGAAGCCAGGGTGACCCTTCCCGAGCAGTTCTTC.

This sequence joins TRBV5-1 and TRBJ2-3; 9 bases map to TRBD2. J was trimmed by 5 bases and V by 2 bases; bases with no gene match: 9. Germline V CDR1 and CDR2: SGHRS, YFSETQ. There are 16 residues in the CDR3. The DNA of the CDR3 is TGCGCCAGCAGCTTCTCCGCGGGGGGGCGAGGAGATACGCAGTATTTT. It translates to CASSFSAGGRGDTQYF.

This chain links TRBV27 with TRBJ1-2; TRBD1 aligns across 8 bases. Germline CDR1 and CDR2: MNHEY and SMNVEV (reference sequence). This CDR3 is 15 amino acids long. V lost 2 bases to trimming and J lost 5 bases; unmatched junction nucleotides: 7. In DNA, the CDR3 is TGTGCCAGCAGTTTAATTCGGGACAGGCCATATGGCTACACCTTC. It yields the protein CASSLIRDRPYGYTF.

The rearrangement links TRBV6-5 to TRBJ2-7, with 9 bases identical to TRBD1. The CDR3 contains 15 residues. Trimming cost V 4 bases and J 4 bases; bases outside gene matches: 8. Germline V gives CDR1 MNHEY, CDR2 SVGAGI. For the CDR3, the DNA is TGTGCCAGCAGTTTAGGGACAGGGAATTTATACGAGCAGTACTTC. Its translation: CASSLGTGNLYEQYF.

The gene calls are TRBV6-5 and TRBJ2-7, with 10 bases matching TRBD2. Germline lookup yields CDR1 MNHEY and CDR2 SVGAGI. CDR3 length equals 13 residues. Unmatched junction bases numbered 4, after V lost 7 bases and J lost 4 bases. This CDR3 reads CASKAGGPYEQYF. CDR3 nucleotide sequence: TGTGCCAGCAAAGCGGGGGGGCCGTACGAGCAGTACTTC.

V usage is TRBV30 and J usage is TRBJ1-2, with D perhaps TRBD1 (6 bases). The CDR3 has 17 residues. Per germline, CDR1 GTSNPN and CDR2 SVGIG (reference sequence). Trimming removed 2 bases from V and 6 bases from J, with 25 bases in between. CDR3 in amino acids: CAWSPYGAGDSVHGYTF. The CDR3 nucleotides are TGTGCCTGGAGTCCTTATGGGGCAGGGGATAGTGTACATGGCTACACCTTC.

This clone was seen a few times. The DNA of the CDR3 is TGCGCCAGCAGCGTCGGGACAGTAGGCGAGCAGTACTTC. It translates to CASSVGTVGEQYF. The chain employs TRBV5-1 and TRBJ2-7; 7 positions agree with TRBD1. V dropped 4 bases and J dropped 6; count of bases not matched to a gene: 7. From germline, CDR1 is SGHRS and CDR2 YFSETQ. This CDR3 has 13 residues.

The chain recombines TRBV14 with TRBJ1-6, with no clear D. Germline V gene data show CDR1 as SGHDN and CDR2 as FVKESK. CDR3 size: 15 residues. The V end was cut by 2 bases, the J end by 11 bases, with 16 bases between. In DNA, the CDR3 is TGTGCCAGCAGCCAATTTAGAGGGAGCACGGCACCCCTCCACTTT. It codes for CASSQFRGSTAPLHF.

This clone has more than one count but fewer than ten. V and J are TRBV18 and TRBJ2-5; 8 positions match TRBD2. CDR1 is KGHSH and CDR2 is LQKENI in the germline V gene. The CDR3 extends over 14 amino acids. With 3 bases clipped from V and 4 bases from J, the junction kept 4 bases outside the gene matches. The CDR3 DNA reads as TGTGCCAGCTCACCCAAGGCGGGGGGAGAGACCCAGTACTTC. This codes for CASSPKAGGETQYF.

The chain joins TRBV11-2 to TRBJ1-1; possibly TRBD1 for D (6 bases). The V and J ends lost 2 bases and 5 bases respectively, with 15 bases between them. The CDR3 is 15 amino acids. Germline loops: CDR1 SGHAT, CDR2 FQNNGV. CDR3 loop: CASSLIVQGRTEAFF. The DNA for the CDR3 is TGTGCCAGCAGCTTAATTGTACAGGGACGAACTGAAGCTTTCTTT.

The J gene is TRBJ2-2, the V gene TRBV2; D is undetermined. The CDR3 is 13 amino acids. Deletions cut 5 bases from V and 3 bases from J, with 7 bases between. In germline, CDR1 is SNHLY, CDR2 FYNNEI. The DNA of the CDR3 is TGTGCCAGCAGTTCCCTCCACACCGGGGAGCTGTTTTTT. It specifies CASSSLHTGELFF.

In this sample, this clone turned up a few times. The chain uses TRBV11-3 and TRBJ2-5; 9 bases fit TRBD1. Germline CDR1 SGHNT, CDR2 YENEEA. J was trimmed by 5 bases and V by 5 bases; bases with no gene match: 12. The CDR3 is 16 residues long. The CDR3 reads CASSPGTGLGIETQYF. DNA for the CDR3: TGTGCCAGCAGCCCCGGGACAGGGTTAGGGATTGAGACCCAGTACTTC.